The clone carrying this T cell receptor (beta chain) was counted ten times or more. This CDR3 is built from 14 residues. Trimming took 4 bases from V and 6 from J, leaving 16 bases between them. CDR1 and CDR2 (germline): SGHAT, FQDESV (reference sequence). From RNA transcripts, TCR beta CDR3 regions were amplified. First-round RT-PCR of the TCR CDR3 relied on the HTBI primer set. One entry per CDR3 protein, called by TCRdb with MiXCR from the multiplex PCR reads. Of approximately 260,000 distinct CDR3 sequences listed, around 15% were seen once; the top ten hold about 33%. These data belong to a study of T cells in Graves' hyperthyroidism and ophthalmopathy.

The sequenced sample was blood. The TCR sequence derives from a woman in her 50s with Graves' hyperthyroidism that later progressed to Graves' ophthalmopathy. V usage is TRBV11-1 and J usage is TRBJ2-7, with D perhaps matching TRBD1 (6 bases). The CDR3 nucleotides are TGTGCCAGCAGCTACTTATCACAGGGTCTCGAGCAGTACTTC. Its protein is CASSYLSQGLEQYF.